Listed here are 8 T cell receptor beta chains from one sample, sequenced in a study of blood T cell repertoires in COVID-19. Profiling relied on immunoSEQ multiplex PCR, and the TCRdb table lists in-frame clones only, not all of them. This table has about 200,000 clones, 80% to 90% appearing once. The specimen was peripheral blood. The receptors stem from a woman at least 80 years old with acute or convalescent COVID-19.

This clone was seen a handful of times. Here the CDR3 reads CASSSSGQSEVYGYTF. Written as DNA, the CDR3 is TGTGCCAGCAGTTCGAGTGGACAGTCGGAGGTCTATGGCTACACCTTC. The chain is built from TRBV28 and TRBJ1-2, with a possible D match to TRBD1 (6 bases). V was clipped by 4 bases and J by 4 bases, with 19 bases between them. Germline V CDR1 and CDR2: MDHEN, SYDVKM. The CDR3 spans 16 residues.

The genes are TRBV13 and TRBJ2-7; D uncertain. V lost 0 bases and J 4 bases, leaving 10 bases between the germline ends. CDR3 length: 14 amino acids. Per germline, CDR1 PRHDT and CDR2 FYEKMQ (reference sequence). CDR3 bases: TGTGCCAGCAGCTTAGGCCGGTACAGTTACGAGCAGTACTTC. This sequence encodes CASSLGRYSYEQYF.

The V gene is TRBV30, the J gene TRBJ1-1; no clear D. Trimming removed 3 bases at V and 1 base at J, with 12 bases between. CDR3 length: 14 amino acids. Germline CDR1 is GTSNPN and CDR2 is SVGIG (reference sequence). The DNA of the CDR3 is TGTGCCTGGAGCCGCGGACTGGCGAACACTGAAGCTTTCTTT. Protein product: CAWSRGLANTEAFF. Full variable domain (outside the CDR3, taken from reference TRBV30 and TRBJ1-1): SQTIHQWPATLVQPVGSPLSLECTVEGTSNPNLYWYRQAAGRGLQLLFYSVGIGQISSEVPQNLSASRPQDRQFILSSKKLLLSDSGFYLCAWSRGLANTEAFFGQGTRLTVV.

The chain recombines TRBV10-3 with TRBJ1-1; maybe TRBD1 (6 bases). This CDR3 is 14 amino acids long. CDR1 and CDR2 from the germline V gene are ENHRY and SYGVKD. V was cut by 6 bases and J by 5 bases, with 16 bases left in between. DNA for the CDR3: TGTGCCATCAGGAGAGGGGACCAGGGGACTGAAGCTTTCTTT. Translating gives CAIRRGDQGTEAFF.

This clone was recorded once. This sequence joins TRBV10-3 and TRBJ2-3; TRBD2 matches at 8 bases. Looked up from germline, CDR1 is ENHRY and CDR2 is SYGVKD. This CDR3 region has 17 residues. Trimming took 3 bases from V and 1 from J; bases not matched to a gene: 9. The CDR3 loop reads CAISDRRGGMGTDTQYF. The CDR3 coding sequence is TGTGCCATCAGTGACCGTCGGGGGGGGATGGGCACAGATACGCAGTATTTT.

This clone has a handful of counts. CDR3 in amino acids: CASRLLAGGPHNEQFF. The CDR3 nucleotides are TGTGCCAGCAGACTTCTAGCGGGAGGGCCCCACAATGAGCAGTTCTTC. This chain uses TRBV7-9 with TRBJ2-1; 12 positions match TRBD2. Germline trimming cut 6 bases from V and 5 bases from J; bases unmatched to any gene: 8. In germline, CDR1 is SEHNR, CDR2 FQNEAQ (reference sequence). The CDR3 is 16 residues long.

The chain combines TRBV11-3 with TRBJ1-3; 8 nucleotides agree with TRBD1. J was trimmed by 3 bases and V by 0 bases; bases with no gene match: 1. This CDR3 is 15 amino acids long. Germline-derived CDR1 and CDR2 are SGHNT and YENEEA. The CDR3 bases are TGTGCCAGCAGCTTAGAGGGACAGGATGGAAACACCATATATTTT. This codes for CASSLEGQDGNTIYF.

The J gene is TRBJ2-7, the V gene TRBV6-5; possibly TRBD2 for D (6 bases). Germline V lookup: CDR1 MNHEY, CDR2 SVGAGI. V was pared by 8 bases and J by 2 bases, with 16 bases between. This CDR3 comprises 14 residues. CDR3 sequence (DNA): TGTGCCAGCGCTCCTAGCGACAAGCCCTACGAGCAGTACTTC. Translated: CASAPSDKPYEQYF.